The 8 T cell receptor beta chains below all came from one sample that was sequenced in a study of technical replicates of blood from several donors. Profiling relied on immunoSEQ multiplex PCR, and the TCRdb table lists in-frame clones only, not all of them. The table lists over 75,000 clones, roughly 95% of them singletons. The sequencing input was T cells isolated from PBMCs. These receptors were collected from a human donor in good health.

This clone was recorded once. This chain connects TRBV6-5 to TRBJ1-1; 10 nucleotides line up with TRBD1. This CDR3 spans 15 amino acids. The V segment lost 5 bases and the J segment 1 base; nucleotides outside the gene matches: 4. Germline loops: CDR1 MNHEY, CDR2 SVGAGI. The CDR3 DNA reads as TGTGCCAGCAGTCCCGGGACAGGGGAGAACACTGAAGCTTTCTTT. As protein: CASSPGTGENTEAFF.

CDR3 sequence reads: CASSLGAGGSGYNEQFF. The CDR3 DNA is TGTGCCAGCAGCTTAGGGGCCGGCGGGAGCGGGTACAATGAGCAGTTCTTC. V and J are TRBV7-6 and TRBJ2-1, with 7 bases identical to TRBD2. The CDR3 consists of 17 residues. Germline CDR1 SGHVS, CDR2 FNYEAQ. J gave up 4 bases and V 1 base, and 10 bases lay outside the gene matches.

This clone was seen once. This rearrangement joins TRBV7-2 to TRBJ1-5, with 8 bases identical to TRBD1. With 2 bases clipped from V and 5 bases from J, the junction kept 5 bases outside the gene matches. The CDR3 has 15 residues. CDR1 and CDR2 from the germline V gene are SGHTA and FQGNSA. The CDR3 nucleotides read TGTGCCAGCAGCTTATCTTCAGGGGGCTATCAGCCCCAGCATTTT. It is translated as CASSLSSGGYQPQHF.

This chain connects TRBV9 to TRBJ1-6; the D gene is possibly TRBD1 (6 bases). Between the trimmed V and J ends, which lost 0 bases and 4 bases, there was a span of 8 bases. This CDR3 region has 15 residues. CDR1 SGDLS and CDR2 YYNGEE come from the germline V gene. For the CDR3, the DNA is TGTGCCAGCAGCGTAGCAGGACAGTATAATTCACCCCTCCACTTT. Translated, it gives CASSVAGQYNSPLHF.

The chain carries TRBV11-3 and TRBJ2-5, with TRBD1 as a possible D gene (5 bases). Trimming took 5 bases from V and 5 from J, leaving 18 bases between them. The germline CDR1 and CDR2 sequences are SGHNT and YENEEA. CDR3 length: 15 amino acids. DNA for the CDR3: TGTGCCAGCAGCACCACCCCAGGGATGGGGGAGACCCAGTACTTC. This encodes CASSTTPGMGETQYF.

The chain links TRBV9 to TRBJ2-5; TRBD1 matches 7 bases. CDR1 and CDR2 from the germline V gene are SGDLS and YYNGEE. V was clipped by 5 bases and J by 1 base; unmatched bases: 5. The CDR3 has 14 residues. The CDR3: CASSTGVAQETQYF. As DNA, the CDR3 is TGTGCCAGCAGTACAGGGGTGGCCCAAGAGACCCAGTACTTC.

The rearrangement joins TRBV9 to TRBJ1-6; 8 bases are a match to TRBD1. The CDR3 has 16 amino acids. Germline V gives CDR1 SGDLS, CDR2 YYNGEE. Unmatched junction bases numbered 5, after V lost 0 bases and J lost 6 bases. CDR3 protein: CASSVGFGQGNSPLHF. As DNA, the CDR3 is TGTGCCAGCAGCGTAGGATTCGGACAGGGTAATTCACCCCTCCACTTT.

The CDR3 region has the DNA TGTGCCAGCAGCTTAGAGCTTACCAACACTGAAGCTTTCTTT. It encodes CASSLELTNTEAFF. The rearrangement joins TRBV7-9 to TRBJ1-1; D is unclear. CDR1 is SEHNR, CDR2 FQNEAQ, per germline (reference sequence). CDR3 length: 14 residues. Trimming removed 1 base at V and 2 bases at J, with 8 bases between.